This TCR beta chain was identified in a study of OX40 agonist ivuxolimab in advanced cancers. In the study overall: Participants, 82.7% male, averaged roughly 60 years of age, ranging from about 23 to 79. Broader study findings: More expanded clones were seen, on average, in CD8+ T cells than in CD4+.

TCRdb's copy holds only in-frame clones and misses some; the assay was immunoSEQ multiplex PCR. Of nearly 80,000 clones in the sample, just under 85% are singletons; the top ten hold around 25%. Germline assignment: CDR1 SGHTA and CDR2 FQGNSA. CDR3 length: 15 residues. V was cut by 2 bases and J by 4 bases, with 11 bases left in between. Blood specimens came from baseline, cycle 4 day 1, and cycle 7 day 1. Concerning this clone: Its target is not known.

This TCR derives from an adult with an advanced solid tumor such as melanoma, head and neck, liver or kidney cancer. The sample was CD4+ or CD8+ T cells sorted from blood, taken in a trial of the OX40 agonist ivuxolimab. The V gene is TRBV7-2, the J gene TRBJ1-4, with D possibly being TRBD1 (5 bases). The CDR3 DNA is TGTGCCAGCAGCTTATCAGGGCTGAGTAATGAAAAACTGTTTTTT. Translating gives CASSLSGLSNEKLFF.